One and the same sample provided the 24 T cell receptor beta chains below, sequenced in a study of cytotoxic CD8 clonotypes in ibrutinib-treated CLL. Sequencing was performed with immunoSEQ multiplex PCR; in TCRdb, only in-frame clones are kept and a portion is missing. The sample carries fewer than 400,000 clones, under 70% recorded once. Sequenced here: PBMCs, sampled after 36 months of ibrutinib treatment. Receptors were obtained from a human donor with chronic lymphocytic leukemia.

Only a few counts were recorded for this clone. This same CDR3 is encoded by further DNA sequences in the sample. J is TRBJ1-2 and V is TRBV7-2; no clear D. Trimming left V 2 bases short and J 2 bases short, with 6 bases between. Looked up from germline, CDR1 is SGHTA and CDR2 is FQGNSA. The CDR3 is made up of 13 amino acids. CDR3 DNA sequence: TGTGCCAGCAGCTTACGGAGGAACTATGGCTACACCTTC. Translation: CASSLRRNYGYTF.

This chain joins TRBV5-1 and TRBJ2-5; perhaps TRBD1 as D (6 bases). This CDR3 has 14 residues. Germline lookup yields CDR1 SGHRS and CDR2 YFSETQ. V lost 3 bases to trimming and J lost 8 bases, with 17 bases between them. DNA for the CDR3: TGCGCCAGCAGCTACATACAGGGCCCGAGTACCCAGTACTTC. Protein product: CASSYIQGPSTQYF.

CDR3 nucleotide sequence: TGCGCCAGCAGCCAAGGGTCGGGGGGCGTGGCCAAAAACATTCAGTACTTC. It specifies CASSQGSGGVAKNIQYF. The chain is built from TRBV4-1 and TRBJ2-4; TRBD2 might be the D (7 bases). The CDR3 sequence is 17 residues long. Trimming left V 1 base short and J 1 base short, with 14 bases between. Germline CDR1 MGHRA, CDR2 YSYEKL.

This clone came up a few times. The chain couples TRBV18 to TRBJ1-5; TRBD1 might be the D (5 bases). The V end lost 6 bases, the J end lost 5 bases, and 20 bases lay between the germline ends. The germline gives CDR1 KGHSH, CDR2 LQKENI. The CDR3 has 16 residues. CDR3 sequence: CASSQGTPPLDQPQHF. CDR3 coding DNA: TGTGCCAGCTCGCAGGGTACACCACCCTTGGATCAGCCCCAGCATTTT.

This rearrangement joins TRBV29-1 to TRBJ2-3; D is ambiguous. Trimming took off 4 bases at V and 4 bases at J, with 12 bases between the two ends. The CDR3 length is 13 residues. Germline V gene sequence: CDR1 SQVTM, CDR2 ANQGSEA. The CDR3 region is CSVVASRADTQYF. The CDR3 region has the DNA TGCAGCGTTGTAGCTAGTCGTGCAGATACGCAGTATTTT.

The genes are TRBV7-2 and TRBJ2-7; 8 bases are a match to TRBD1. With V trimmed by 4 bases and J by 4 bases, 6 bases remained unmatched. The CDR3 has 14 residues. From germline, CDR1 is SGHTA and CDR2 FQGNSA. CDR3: CASSSDRGGYEQYF. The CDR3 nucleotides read TGTGCCAGCAGCTCAGACAGGGGTGGATACGAGCAGTACTTC.

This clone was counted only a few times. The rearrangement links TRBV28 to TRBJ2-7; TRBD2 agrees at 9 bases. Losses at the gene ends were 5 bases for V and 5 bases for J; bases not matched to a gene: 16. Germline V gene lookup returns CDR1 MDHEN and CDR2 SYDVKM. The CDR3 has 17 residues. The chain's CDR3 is CASSPPRGGRGEDEQYF. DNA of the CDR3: TGTGCCAGCAGTCCCCCTCGGGGCGGGAGGGGCGAAGACGAGCAGTACTTC.

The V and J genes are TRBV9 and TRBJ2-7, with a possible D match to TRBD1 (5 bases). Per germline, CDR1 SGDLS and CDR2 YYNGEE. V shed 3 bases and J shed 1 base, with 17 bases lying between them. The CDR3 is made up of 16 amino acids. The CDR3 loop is CASSARVGSGSYEQYF. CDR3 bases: TGTGCCAGCAGCGCCAGAGTGGGCTCAGGGTCCTACGAGCAGTACTTC.

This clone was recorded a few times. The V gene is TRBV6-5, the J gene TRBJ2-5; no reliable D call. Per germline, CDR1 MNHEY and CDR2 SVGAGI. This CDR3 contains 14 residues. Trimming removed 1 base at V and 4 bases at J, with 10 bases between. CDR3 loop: CASSYLVSPETQYF. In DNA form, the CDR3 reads TGTGCCAGCAGTTACTTGGTTTCCCCAGAGACCCAGTACTTC.

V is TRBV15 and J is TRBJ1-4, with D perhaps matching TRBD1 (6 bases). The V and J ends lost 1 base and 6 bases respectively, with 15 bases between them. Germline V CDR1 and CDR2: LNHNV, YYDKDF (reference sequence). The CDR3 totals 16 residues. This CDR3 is CATSRASTGDYEKLFF. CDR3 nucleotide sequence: TGTGCCACCAGCAGAGCCTCGACAGGAGACTATGAAAAACTGTTTTTT.

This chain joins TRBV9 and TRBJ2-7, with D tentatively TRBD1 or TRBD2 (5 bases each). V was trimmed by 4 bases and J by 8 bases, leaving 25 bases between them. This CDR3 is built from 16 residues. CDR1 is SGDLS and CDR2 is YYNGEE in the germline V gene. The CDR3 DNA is TGTGCCAGCAGCCGAGAGCTGGCAGGGACCCTTGGAAAGCAGTACTTC. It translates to CASSRELAGTLGKQYF.

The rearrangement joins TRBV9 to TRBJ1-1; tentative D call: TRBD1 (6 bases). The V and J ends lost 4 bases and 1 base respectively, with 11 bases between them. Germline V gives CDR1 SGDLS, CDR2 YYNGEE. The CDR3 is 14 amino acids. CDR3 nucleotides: TGTGCCAGCAGCCCAGACAGGAGGAACACTGAAGCTTTCTTT. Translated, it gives CASSPDRRNTEAFF.

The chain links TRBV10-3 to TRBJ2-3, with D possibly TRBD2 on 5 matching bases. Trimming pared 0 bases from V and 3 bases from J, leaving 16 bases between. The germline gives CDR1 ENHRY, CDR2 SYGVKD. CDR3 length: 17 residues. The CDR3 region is CAISESRATTATDTQYF. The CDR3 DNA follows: TGTGCCATCAGTGAGTCGAGGGCTACCACGGCGACAGATACGCAGTATTTT.

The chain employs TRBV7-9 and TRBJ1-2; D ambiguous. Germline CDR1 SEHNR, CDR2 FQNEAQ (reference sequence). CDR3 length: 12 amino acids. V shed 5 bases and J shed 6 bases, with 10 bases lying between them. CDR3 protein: CASSPTLHGYTF. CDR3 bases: TGTGCCAGCAGCCCTACGCTGCATGGCTACACCTTC. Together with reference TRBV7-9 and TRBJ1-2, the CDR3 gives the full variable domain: DTGVSQNPRHKITKRGQNVTFRCDPISEHNRLYWYRQTLGQGPEFLTYFQNEAQLEKSRLLSDRFSAERPKGSFSTLEIQRTEQGDSAMYLCASSPTLHGYTFGSGTRLTVV.

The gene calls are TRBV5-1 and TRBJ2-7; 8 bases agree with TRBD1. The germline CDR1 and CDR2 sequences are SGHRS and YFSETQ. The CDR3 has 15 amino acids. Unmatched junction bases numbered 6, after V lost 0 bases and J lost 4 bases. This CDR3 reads CASSLADRGGYEQYF. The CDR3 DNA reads TGCGCCAGCAGCTTGGCTGACAGGGGCGGGTACGAGCAGTACTTC.

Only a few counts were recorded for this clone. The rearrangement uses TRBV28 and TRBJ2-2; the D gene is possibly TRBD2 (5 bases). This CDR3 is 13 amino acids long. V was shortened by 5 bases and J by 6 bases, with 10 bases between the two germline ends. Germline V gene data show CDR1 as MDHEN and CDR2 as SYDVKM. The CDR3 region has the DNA TGTGCCAGCAGTGTGAGCGGTTCCGGGGAGCTGTTTTTT. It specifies CASSVSGSGELFF.

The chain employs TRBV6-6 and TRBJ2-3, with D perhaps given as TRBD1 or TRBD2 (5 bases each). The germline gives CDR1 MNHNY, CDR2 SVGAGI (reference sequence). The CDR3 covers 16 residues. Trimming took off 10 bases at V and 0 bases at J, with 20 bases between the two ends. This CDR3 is CATLRGRGRSTDTQYF. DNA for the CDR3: TGTGCCACCCTCCGGGGCCGGGGCAGAAGCACAGATACGCAGTATTTT.

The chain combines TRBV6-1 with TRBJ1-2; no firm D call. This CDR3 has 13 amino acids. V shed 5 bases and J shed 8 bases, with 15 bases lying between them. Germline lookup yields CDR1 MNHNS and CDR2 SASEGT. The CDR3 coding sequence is TGTGCCAGCAGTCGAAGTGCGAAGGGAGGCTACACCTTC. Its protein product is CASSRSAKGGYTF.

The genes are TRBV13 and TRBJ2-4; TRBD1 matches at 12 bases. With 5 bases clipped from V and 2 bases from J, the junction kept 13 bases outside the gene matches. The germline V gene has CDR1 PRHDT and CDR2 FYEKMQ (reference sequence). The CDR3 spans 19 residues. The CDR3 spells CASSRRDRGRLLSKNIQYF. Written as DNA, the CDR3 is TGTGCCAGCAGCCGCCGGGACAGGGGGCGCTTGTTGTCCAAAAACATTCAGTACTTC.

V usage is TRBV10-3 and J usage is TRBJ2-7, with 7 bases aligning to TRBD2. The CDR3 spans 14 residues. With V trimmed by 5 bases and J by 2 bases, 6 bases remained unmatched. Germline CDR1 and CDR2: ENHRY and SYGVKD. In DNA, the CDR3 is TGTGCCATCAGTAGCGGGGCGGCCCCCTACGAGCAGTACTTC. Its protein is CAISSGAAPYEQYF.

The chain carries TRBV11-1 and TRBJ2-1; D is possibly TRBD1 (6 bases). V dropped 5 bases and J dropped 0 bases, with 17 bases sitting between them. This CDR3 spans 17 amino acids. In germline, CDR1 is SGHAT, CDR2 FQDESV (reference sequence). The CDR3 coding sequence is TGTGCCAGCAGCCTATCGACAGGCTCGAGCTCCTACAATGAGCAGTTCTTC. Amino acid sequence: CASSLSTGSSSYNEQFF.

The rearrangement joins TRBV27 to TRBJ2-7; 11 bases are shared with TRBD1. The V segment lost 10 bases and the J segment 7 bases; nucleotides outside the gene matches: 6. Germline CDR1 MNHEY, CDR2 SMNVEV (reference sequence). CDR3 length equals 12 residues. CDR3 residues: CATLGQGGEQYF. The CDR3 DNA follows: TGTGCCACCCTGGGACAGGGGGGAGAGCAGTACTTC.

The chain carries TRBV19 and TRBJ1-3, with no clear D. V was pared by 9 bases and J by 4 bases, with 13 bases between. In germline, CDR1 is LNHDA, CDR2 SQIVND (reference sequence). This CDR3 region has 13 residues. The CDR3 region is CASPTPWGNTIYF. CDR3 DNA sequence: TGTGCCAGCCCGACTCCCTGGGGAAACACCATATATTTT.

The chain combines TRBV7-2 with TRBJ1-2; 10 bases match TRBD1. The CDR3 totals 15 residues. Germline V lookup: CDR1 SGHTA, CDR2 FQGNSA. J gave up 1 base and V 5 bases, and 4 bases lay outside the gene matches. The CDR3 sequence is CASSIGTGVNYGYTF. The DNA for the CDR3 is TGTGCCAGCAGCATTGGGACAGGGGTTAACTATGGCTACACCTTC.